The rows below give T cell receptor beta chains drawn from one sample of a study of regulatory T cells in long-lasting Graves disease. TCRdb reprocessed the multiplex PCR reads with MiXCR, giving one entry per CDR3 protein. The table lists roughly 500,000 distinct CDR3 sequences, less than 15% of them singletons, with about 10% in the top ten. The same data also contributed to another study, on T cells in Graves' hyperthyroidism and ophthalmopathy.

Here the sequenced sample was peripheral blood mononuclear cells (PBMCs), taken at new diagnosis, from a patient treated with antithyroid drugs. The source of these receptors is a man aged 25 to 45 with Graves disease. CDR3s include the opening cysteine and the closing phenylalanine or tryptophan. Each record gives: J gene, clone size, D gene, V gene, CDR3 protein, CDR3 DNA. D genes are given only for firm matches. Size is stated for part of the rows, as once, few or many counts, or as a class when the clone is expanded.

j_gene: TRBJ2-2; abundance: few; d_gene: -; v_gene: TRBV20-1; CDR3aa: CSAWRTGELFF; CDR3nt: TGCAGTGCGTGGAGGACCGGGGAGCTGTTTTTT
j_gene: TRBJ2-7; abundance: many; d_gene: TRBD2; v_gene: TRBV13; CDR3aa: CASSPGLAGESYEQYF; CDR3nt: TGTGCCAGCAGCCCAGGACTAGCGGGAGAGTCCTACGAGCAGTACTTC
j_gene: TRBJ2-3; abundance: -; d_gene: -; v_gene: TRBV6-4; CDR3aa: CAGWLTRSGYTQYF; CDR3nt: TGTGCCGGATGGCTGACGCGGAGTGGGTATACGCAGTATTTT
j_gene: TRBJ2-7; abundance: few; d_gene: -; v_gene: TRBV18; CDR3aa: CASSREGQTLGRAYEQYF; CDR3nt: TGTGCCAGCTCACGGGAGGGACAGACACTAGGAAGGGCCTACGAGCAGTACTTC
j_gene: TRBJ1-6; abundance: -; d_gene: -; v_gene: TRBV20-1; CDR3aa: CSARGNAVRGSSPLHF; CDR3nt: TGCAGTGCTAGGGGCAACGCGGTAAGGGGGAGTTCACCCCTCCACTTT
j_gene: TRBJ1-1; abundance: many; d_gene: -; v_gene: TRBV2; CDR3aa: CASRDRFTEAFF; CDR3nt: TGTGCCAGCAGAGATAGATTCACTGAAGCTTTCTTT
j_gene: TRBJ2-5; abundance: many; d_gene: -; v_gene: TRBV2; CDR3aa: CASSGLFGETQYF; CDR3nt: TGTGCCAGCAGTGGGCTCTTCGGGGAGACCCAGTACTTC
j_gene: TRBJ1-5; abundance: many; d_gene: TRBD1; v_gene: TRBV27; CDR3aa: CASSSRPGQGAVAQHF; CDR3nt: TGTGCCAGCAGTTCGAGGCCGGGACAGGGGGCAGTAGCCCAGCATTTT
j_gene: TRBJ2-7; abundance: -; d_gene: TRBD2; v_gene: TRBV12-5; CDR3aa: CASGLYGRVTYEQYF; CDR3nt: TGTGCTAGTGGTTTGTACGGGAGGGTGACCTACGAGCAGTACTTC
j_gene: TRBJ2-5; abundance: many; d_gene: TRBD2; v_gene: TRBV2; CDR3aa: CASRGTSRLAETQYF; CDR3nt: TGTGCCAGCAGGGGGACTAGCCGATTGGCAGAGACCCAGTACTTC
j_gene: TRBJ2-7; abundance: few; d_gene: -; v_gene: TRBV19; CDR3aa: CASAQGTEQYF; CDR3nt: TGTGCCAGTGCCCAGGGGACCGAGCAGTACTTC
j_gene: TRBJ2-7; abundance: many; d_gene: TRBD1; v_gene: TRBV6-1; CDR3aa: CASRRGQGKYEQYF; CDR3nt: TGTGCCAGCAGGCGAGGACAGGGGAAGTACGAGCAGTACTTC
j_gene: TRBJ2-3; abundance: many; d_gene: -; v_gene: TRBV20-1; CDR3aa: CSATPGEWHTDTQYF; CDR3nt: TGCAGTGCTACCCCCGGGGAATGGCATACAGATACGCAGTATTTT
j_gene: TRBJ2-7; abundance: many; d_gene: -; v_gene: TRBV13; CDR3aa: CASSPRTPYEQYF; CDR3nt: TGTGCCAGCAGCCCCAGGACCCCCTACGAGCAGTACTTC
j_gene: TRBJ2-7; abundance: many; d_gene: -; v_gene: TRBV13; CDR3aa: CASSLGTTYEQYF; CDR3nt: TGTGCCAGCAGCTTAGGGACTACCTACGAGCAGTACTTC
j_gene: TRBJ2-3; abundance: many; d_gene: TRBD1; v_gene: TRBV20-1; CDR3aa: CSAAGTGRADTQYF; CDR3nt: TGCAGTGCCGCCGGGACAGGGAGGGCAGATACGCAGTATTTT
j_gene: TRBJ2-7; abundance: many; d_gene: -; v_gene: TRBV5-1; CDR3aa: CASSYRGYEQYF; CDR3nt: TGCGCCAGCAGCTACCGTGGCTACGAGCAGTACTTC
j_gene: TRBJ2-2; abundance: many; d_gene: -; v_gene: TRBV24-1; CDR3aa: CATGDDGELFF; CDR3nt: TGTGCCACGGGGGACGACGGGGAGCTGTTTTTT
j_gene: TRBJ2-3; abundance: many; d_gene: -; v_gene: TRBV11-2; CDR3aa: CASSFSGFLTDTQYF; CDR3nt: TGTGCCAGCAGCTTTAGCGGCTTTTTGACAGATACGCAGTATTTT
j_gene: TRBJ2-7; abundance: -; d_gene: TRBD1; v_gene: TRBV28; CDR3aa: CASQSVGTGIHEQYF; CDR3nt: TGTGCCAGCCAATCAGTCGGGACAGGGATACACGAGCAGTACTTC
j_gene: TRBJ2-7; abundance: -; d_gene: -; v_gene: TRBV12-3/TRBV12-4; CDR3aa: CASSGAPKYEQYF; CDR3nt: TGTGCCAGCAGCGGAGCGCCAAAATACGAGCAGTACTTC
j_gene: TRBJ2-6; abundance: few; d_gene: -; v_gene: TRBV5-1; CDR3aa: CASSPHNAGANVLTF; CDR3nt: TGCGCCAGCAGCCCCCATAACGCTGGGGCCAACGTCCTGACTTTC
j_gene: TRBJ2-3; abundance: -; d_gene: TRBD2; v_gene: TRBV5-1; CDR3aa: CASSAGLAGGPVADTQYF; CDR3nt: TGCGCCAGCAGCGCGGGCCTAGCGGGAGGGCCGGTGGCAGATACGCAGTATTTT
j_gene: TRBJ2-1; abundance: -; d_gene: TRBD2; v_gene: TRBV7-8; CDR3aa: CASSFPTGGPGNEQFF; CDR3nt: TGTGCCAGCAGCTTCCCCACGGGAGGGCCTGGGAATGAGCAGTTCTTC
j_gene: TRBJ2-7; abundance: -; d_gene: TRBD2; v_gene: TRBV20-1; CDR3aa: CSAGGTSGMWAVGYEQYF; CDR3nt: TGCAGTGCTGGGGGGACTAGCGGGATGTGGGCCGTGGGCTACGAGCAGTACTTC
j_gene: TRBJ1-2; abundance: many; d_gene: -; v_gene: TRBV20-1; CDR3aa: CSAGTPASYTF; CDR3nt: TGCAGTGCTGGGACACCAGCGAGCTACACCTTC
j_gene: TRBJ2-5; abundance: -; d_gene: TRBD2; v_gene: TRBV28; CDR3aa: CASSSVTAGVQETQYF; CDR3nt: TGTGCCAGCAGTTCCGTGACAGCGGGAGTACAAGAGACCCAGTACTTC
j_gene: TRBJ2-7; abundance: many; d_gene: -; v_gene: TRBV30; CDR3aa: CAWSTSLYEQYF; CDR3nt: TGTGCCTGGAGTACCTCTCTCTACGAGCAGTACTTC
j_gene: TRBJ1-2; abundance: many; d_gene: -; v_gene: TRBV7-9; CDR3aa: CASSYQVEGYTF; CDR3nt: TGTGCCAGCAGTTATCAGGTCGAAGGCTACACCTTC
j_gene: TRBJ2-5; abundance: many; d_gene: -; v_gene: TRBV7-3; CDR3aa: CASSLTRETQYF; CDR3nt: TGTGCCAGCAGCTTAACCAGAGAGACCCAGTACTTC
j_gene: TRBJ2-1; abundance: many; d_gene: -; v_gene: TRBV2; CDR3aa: CANLLEVPYNEQFF; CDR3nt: TGTGCCAACCTACTAGAGGTGCCCTACAATGAGCAGTTCTTC
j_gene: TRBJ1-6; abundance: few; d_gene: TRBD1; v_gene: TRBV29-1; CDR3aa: CSAAQTGANSPLHF; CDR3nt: TGCAGCGCTGCACAGACAGGGGCTAATTCACCCCTCCACTTT
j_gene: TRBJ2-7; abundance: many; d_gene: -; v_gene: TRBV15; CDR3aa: CATSRASNYEQYF; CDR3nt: TGTGCCACCAGCAGAGCCTCCAATTACGAGCAGTACTTC
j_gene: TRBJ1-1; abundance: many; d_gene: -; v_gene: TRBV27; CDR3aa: CASSLALVRGRGNTEAFF; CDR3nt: TGTGCCAGCAGTTTGGCCCTAGTCAGGGGAAGGGGGAACACTGAAGCTTTCTTT
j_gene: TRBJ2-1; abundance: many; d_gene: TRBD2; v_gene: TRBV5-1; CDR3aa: CASNPSGISYNEQFF; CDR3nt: TGCGCCAGCAATCCTAGCGGGATATCCTACAATGAGCAGTTCTTC
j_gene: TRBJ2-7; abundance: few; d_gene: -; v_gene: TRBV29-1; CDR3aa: CSVDPGGSYEQYF; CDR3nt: TGCAGCGTTGATCCCGGCGGTTCCTACGAGCAGTACTTC
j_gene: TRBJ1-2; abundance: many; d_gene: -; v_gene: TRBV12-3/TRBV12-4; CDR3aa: CASSLRTLGEGYTF; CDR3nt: TGTGCCAGCAGTTTACGAACCTTGGGGGAGGGCTACACCTTC
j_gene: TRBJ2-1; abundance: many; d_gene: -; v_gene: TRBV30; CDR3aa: CAWSPSREEQFF; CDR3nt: TGTGCCTGGAGCCCCAGCAGGGAGGAGCAGTTCTTC
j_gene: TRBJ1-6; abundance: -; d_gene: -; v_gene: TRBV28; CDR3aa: CASRSGGGGNSPLHF; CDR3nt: TGTGCCAGCAGGTCGGGGGGGGGCGGTAATTCACCCCTCCACTTT
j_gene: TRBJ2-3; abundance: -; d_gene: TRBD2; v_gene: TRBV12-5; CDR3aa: CASGLRLAGGPRTQYF; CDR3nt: TGTGCTAGTGGTTTAAGACTAGCGGGAGGGCCTCGGACGCAGTATTTT
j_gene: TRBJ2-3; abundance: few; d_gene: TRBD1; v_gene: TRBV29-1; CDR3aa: CSVEGDRVTFAPAVF; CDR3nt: TGCAGCGTTGAAGGGGACAGGGTAACGTTCGCGCCCGCAGTATTT
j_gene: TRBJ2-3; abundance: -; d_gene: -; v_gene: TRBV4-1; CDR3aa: CASSQGSLGPTDTQYF; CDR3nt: TGCGCCAGCAGCCAAGGGTCTCTGGGGCCCACAGATACGCAGTATTTT
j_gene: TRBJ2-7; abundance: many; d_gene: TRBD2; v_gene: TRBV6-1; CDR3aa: CASRLAAERHASYEQYF; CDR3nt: TGTGCCAGCAGGCTAGCGGCAGAGCGGCATGCTTCCTACGAGCAGTACTTC
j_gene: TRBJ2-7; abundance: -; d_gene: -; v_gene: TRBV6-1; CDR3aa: CASSYRDKPYEQYF; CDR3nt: TGTGCCAGCAGTTACCGGGACAAGCCCTACGAGCAGTACTTC
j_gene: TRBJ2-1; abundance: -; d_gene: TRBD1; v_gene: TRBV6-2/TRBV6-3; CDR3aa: CASLGGGALYNEQFF; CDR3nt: TGTGCCAGCTTAGGGGGCGGAGCTTTATACAATGAGCAGTTCTTC
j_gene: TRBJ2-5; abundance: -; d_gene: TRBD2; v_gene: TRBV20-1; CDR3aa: CSARGVSGRDWETQYF; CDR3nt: TGCAGTGCTAGAGGCGTAAGCGGGAGGGATTGGGAGACCCAGTACTTC
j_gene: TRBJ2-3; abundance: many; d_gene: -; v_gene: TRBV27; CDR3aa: CASSSLPRDTQYF; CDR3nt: TGTGCCAGCAGTTCCCTTCCTAGGGATACGCAGTATTTT
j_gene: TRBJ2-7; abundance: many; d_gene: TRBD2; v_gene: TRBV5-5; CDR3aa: CASSLDPGGTYEQYF; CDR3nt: TGCGCCAGCAGCTTGGACCCGGGAGGGACCTACGAGCAGTACTTC
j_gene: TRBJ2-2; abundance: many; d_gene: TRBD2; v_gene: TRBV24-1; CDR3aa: CATSDSRAGGHTGELFF; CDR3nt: TGTGCCACCAGTGATTCAAGAGCGGGAGGGCATACCGGGGAGCTGTTTTTT
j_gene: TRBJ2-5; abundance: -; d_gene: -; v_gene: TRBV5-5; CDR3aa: CASSVSTWAQETRYF; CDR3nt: TGTGCCAGCAGCGTATCGACTTGGGCCCAAGAGACCCGGTACTTC
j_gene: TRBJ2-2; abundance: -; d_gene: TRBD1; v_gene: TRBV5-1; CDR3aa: CASRPELDRRTGELFF; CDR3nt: TGCGCCAGCAGACCTGAACTGGACAGGAGGACCGGGGAGCTGTTTTTT
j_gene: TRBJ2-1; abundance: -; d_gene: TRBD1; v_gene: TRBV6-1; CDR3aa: CASSRDRGVGEQFF; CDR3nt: TGTGCCAGCAGCCGGGACAGGGGTGTTGGCGAGCAGTTCTTC
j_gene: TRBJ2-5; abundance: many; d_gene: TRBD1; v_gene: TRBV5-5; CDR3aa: CASSTSGTGGPDLQETQYF; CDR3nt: TGTGCCAGCAGCACATCCGGGACAGGGGGCCCCGATTTACAAGAGACCCAGTACTTC
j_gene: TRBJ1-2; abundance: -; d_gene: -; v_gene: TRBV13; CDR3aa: CASRVGANYGYTF; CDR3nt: TGTGCCAGCAGGGTAGGGGCCAACTATGGCTACACCTTC
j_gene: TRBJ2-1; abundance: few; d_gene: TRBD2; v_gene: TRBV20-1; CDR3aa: CSARSSGSSYNEQFF; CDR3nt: TGCAGTGCTAGATCTAGCGGCAGCTCCTACAATGAGCAGTTCTTC
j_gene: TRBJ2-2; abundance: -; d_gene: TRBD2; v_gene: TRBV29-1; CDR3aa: CSVESGTSGIGSTGELFF; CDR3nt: TGCAGCGTTGAGTCCGGGACTAGCGGGATCGGTAGCACCGGGGAGCTGTTTTTT
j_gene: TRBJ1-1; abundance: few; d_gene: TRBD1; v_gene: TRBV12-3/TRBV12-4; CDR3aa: CASTHEQGGWGAFF; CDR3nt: TGTGCCAGCACTCACGAGCAGGGGGGGTGGGGAGCTTTCTTT
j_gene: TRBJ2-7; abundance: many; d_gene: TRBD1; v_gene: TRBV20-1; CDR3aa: CSARMDRGEYEQYF; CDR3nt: TGCAGTGCTAGGATGGACAGGGGGGAGTACGAGCAGTACTTC
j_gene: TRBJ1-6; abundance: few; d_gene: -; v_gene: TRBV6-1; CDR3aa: CATLSRDLGSPLHF; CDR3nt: TGTGCCACCCTAAGCCGGGACTTAGGCTCACCCCTCCACTTT
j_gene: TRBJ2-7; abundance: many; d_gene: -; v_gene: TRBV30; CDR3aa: CAWSVEPEEQYF; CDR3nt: TGTGCCTGGAGTGTAGAACCCGAAGAGCAGTACTTC